One sample yielded the 27 T cell receptor beta chains listed below, sequenced in a study of OX40 agonist ivuxolimab in advanced cancers. The receptor library was made with the immunoSEQ multiplex PCR assay. As stored in TCRdb, this immuneACCESS dataset retains in-frame rearrangements with V and J assigned. A fraction of the clones does not appear; measured against another copy, unresolved V genes explain less than half of the discrepancy, and the remainder lacks a known reason. This sample gives over 80,000 clones in total; over 75% of them show up just once. The ten largest clones add up to approximately 4% of the sample. Specimen: CD4+ or CD8+ T cells sorted from blood, collected in a trial of the OX40 agonist ivuxolimab. The receptors come from an adult with an advanced solid tumor such as melanoma, head and neck, liver or kidney cancer.

The rearrangement uses TRBV7-6 and TRBJ1-2, with D tentatively TRBD1 (5 bases). The CDR3 spans 13 residues. Looked up from germline, CDR1 is SGHVS and CDR2 is FNYEAQ. Trimming stripped 2 bases from V and 8 bases from J, with 12 bases between. This CDR3 is CASSLLGTEGYTF. The CDR3 DNA is TGTGCCAGCAGCTTATTAGGGACCGAAGGCTACACCTTC.

A single count supports this clone. This chain connects TRBV2 to TRBJ1-1, with D uncertain. V lost 10 bases to trimming and J lost 3 bases, with 15 bases between them. In germline, CDR1 is SNHLY, CDR2 FYNNEI. The CDR3 covers 13 residues. The CDR3 DNA reads as TGTGCCACCCCAAGAAGTGTAGACACTGAAGCTTTCTTT. It is translated as CATPRSVDTEAFF.

The chain joins TRBV6-1 to TRBJ2-7; 10 positions match TRBD1. The CDR3 is 13 amino acids. The junction had 5 bases not matched to a gene; V was cut back by 6 bases and J by 6 bases. Germline CDR1 is MNHNS and CDR2 is SASEGT. CDR3: CASRDRGTSEQYV. CDR3 bases: TGTGCCAGCAGGGACAGGGGGACGTCCGAGCAGTACGTC.

V gene TRBV18 combines with J gene TRBJ2-7, with TRBD2 identical over 7 bases. This CDR3 is 13 amino acids long. Germline CDR1 and CDR2: KGHSH and LQKENI. After removal of 3 bases from V and 6 bases from J, the junction contained 5 bases not matched to a gene. CDR3 DNA sequence: TGTGCCAGCTCACCGGCACTAGCGACCGAGCAGTACGTC. Translation: CASSPALATEQYV.

The rearrangement uses TRBV5-1 and TRBJ2-7; 11 positions agree with TRBD2. This CDR3 spans 14 amino acids. V was clipped by 5 bases and J by 2 bases; unmatched bases: 3. Germline lookup yields CDR1 SGHRS and CDR2 YFSETQ. The CDR3 nucleotides read TGCGCCAGCAGGCCGGGACTAGCGGCCTACGAGCAGTACGTC. It yields the protein CASRPGLAAYEQYV.

J is TRBJ2-1 and V is TRBV9, with D tentatively TRBD2 (5 bases). V dropped 1 base and J dropped 0 bases, with 8 bases sitting between them. CDR3 length equals 15 residues. The V gene's germline CDR1 is SGDLS and CDR2 YYNGEE. The CDR3 region has the DNA TGTGCCAGCAGCGTAACTGGGAGCTCCTACAATGAGCAGTTCTTC. Amino acids: CASSVTGSSYNEQFF.

This clone came up a few times. The chain is built from TRBV7-2 and TRBJ2-1; 8 bases agree with TRBD1. The CDR3 is 16 residues long. With 1 base clipped from V and 5 bases from J, the junction kept 7 bases outside the gene matches. Germline CDR1 and CDR2: SGHTA and FQGNSA. CDR3 sequence (DNA): TGTGCCAGCAGCTTAGGGATCCAGGGGGCCAACAATGAGCAGTTCTTC. It codes for CASSLGIQGANNEQFF. The complete variable domain, with remaining parts taken from reference TRBV7-2 and TRBJ2-1, reads GAGVSQSPSNKVTEKGKDVELRCDPISGHTALYWYRQSLGQGLEFLIYFQGNSAPDKSGLPSDRFSAERTGGSVSTLTIQRTQQEDSAVYLCASSLGIQGANNEQFFGPGTRLTVL.

The gene calls are TRBV12-1 and TRBJ2-7; TRBD2, the table's D call, was not compared with the DNA. TRBV12-1 is deemed a pseudogene. The CDR3 length is 19 residues. CDR3 region: CASSLGHGLAGVSSYEQYV. In DNA form, the CDR3 reads TGTGCCAGCAGCTTAGGGCACGGACTAGCGGGAGTTAGCTCCTACGAGCAGTACGTC.

V and J are TRBV6-6 and TRBJ1-1; D is possibly TRBD1 (6 bases). Germline CDR1 MNHNY, CDR2 SVGAGI (reference sequence). V lost 0 bases to trimming and J lost 7 bases, with 6 bases between them. This CDR3 comprises 12 residues. Here the CDR3 DNA reads TGTGCCAGCAGTTACTCAGGGGGTGAAGCTTTCTTT. This encodes CASSYSGGEAFF.

The chain combines TRBV21-1 with TRBJ1-5; TRBD1, the D gene given by the table, was not confirmed from the DNA. TRBV21-1 is annotated as a pseudogene. This CDR3 spans 14 amino acids. The CDR3: CASMNRGKGQPQHF. For the CDR3, the DNA is TGTGCCAGCATGAACAGGGGGAAGGGTCAGCCCCAGCATTTT.

This rearrangement joins TRBV6-6 to TRBJ2-5, with TRBD2 identical over 9 bases. Germline V CDR1 and CDR2: MNHNY, SVGAGI (reference sequence). V lost 6 bases to trimming and J lost 5 bases; unmatched junction nucleotides: 7. The CDR3 loop spans 14 amino acids. In DNA, the CDR3 is TGTGCCAGCAGGCCTAGCGGGGAGGGTGAGACCCAGTACTTC. Translation: CASRPSGEGETQYF.

The chain recombines TRBV7-9 with TRBJ2-1, with D perhaps matching TRBD2 (6 bases). The V end was cut by 4 bases, the J end by 4 bases, with 14 bases between. This CDR3 region has 15 residues. Germline CDR1 reads SEHNR; CDR2 reads FQNEAQ (reference sequence). The CDR3 protein is CASSSFSGEYNEQFF. The CDR3 nucleotides read TGTGCCAGCAGCTCCTTTAGCGGTGAATACAATGAGCAGTTCTTC.

The genes are TRBV7-9 and TRBJ1-3; maybe TRBD1 (5 bases). The CDR3 length is 15 residues. Trimming cost V 1 base and J 3 bases, with 10 bases left between them. Per germline, CDR1 SEHNR and CDR2 FQNEAQ (reference sequence). The CDR3 DNA reads as TGTGCCAGCAGCTTAGAAGGGGCTGTTGGAAACACCATATATTTT. This encodes CASSLEGAVGNTIYF.

The genes are TRBV19 and TRBJ2-1, with a tentative D call TRBD1 (5 bases). Trimming stripped 2 bases from V and 1 base from J, with 9 bases between. The length of the CDR3 is 15 residues. The germline gives CDR1 LNHDA, CDR2 SQIVND (reference sequence). Written as DNA, the CDR3 is TGTGCCAGTAGTATACAGGGTGGGTCCTACAATGAGCAGTTCTTC. The encoded protein is CASSIQGGSYNEQFF.

V is TRBV19 and J is TRBJ1-1, with a tentative D call TRBD1 (5 bases). Trimming left V 3 bases short and J 4 bases short, with 12 bases between. CDR1 is LNHDA, CDR2 SQIVND, per germline (reference sequence). The CDR3 consists of 14 residues. CDR3 in amino acids: CASSIVPGTTEAFF. The CDR3 bases are TGTGCCAGTAGTATTGTTCCGGGGACCACTGAAGCTTTCTTT.

The chain joins TRBV5-4 to TRBJ2-1; D not resolved. Germline V CDR1 and CDR2: SGHNT, YYREEE (reference sequence). V lost 4 bases to trimming and J lost 5 bases, with 16 bases between them. The CDR3 extends over 15 amino acids. The CDR3, as DNA: TGTGCCAGCAGCCTCCCGGGTTCCACAAACAATGAGCAGTTCTTC. Amino acids: CASSLPGSTNNEQFF. Filled out from reference TRBV5-4 and TRBJ2-1, the complete variable domain reads ETGVTQSPTHLIKTRGQQVTLRCSSQSGHNTVSWYQQALGQGPQFIFQYYREEENGRGNFPPRFSGLQFPNYSSELNVNALELDDSALYLCASSLPGSTNNEQFFGPGTRLTVL.

The CDR3: CASTVRGANTEAFF. The CDR3 nucleotides read TGTGCCAGTACCGTACGGGGGGCGAACACTGAAGCTTTCTTT. V is TRBV19 and J is TRBJ1-1; D perhaps matches TRBD1 (6 bases). The CDR3 has 14 residues. Germline assignment: CDR1 LNHDA and CDR2 SQIVND (reference sequence). Trimming cost V 7 bases and J 1 base, with 13 bases left between them.

This clone was seen just once. The V gene is TRBV9, the J gene TRBJ2-2; D call uncertain. CDR1 is SGDLS, CDR2 YYNGEE, per germline. Trimming removed 1 base at V and 2 bases at J, with 0 bases between. This CDR3 region has 12 residues. The CDR3 loop is CASSVNTGELFF. The CDR3, as DNA: TGTGCCAGCAGCGTAAACACCGGGGAGCTGTTTTTT.

The rearrangement uses TRBV29-1 and TRBJ1-2; 7 bases are shared with TRBD1. The V and J ends lost 4 bases and 5 bases, in that order; junction bases with no gene match: 4. This CDR3 has 12 amino acids. The germline V gene has CDR1 SQVTM and CDR2 ANQGSEA. In DNA form, the CDR3 reads TGCAGCGTTGGGGACAGCAATTATGGCTACACCTTC. It yields the protein CSVGDSNYGYTF.

V usage is TRBV28 and J usage is TRBJ1-1; D remains unclear. The CDR3 spans 15 residues. The germline V gene encodes CDR1 MDHEN and CDR2 SYDVKM. V lost 0 bases to trimming and J lost 1 base, with 9 bases between them. For the CDR3, the DNA is TGTGCCAGCAGTTTATGGGCGACTAGGAACACTGAAGCTTTCTTT. Its translation: CASSLWATRNTEAFF.

The chain employs TRBV28 and TRBJ1-5; TRBD1 might be the D (6 bases). The V end lost 5 bases, the J end lost 4 bases, and 15 bases lay between the germline ends. This CDR3 has 15 residues. CDR1 is MDHEN, CDR2 SYDVKM, per germline. In nucleotides, the CDR3 is TGTGCCAGCAGTGGATCAGGGGCCAATAATCAGCCCCAGCATTTT. This translates into CASSGSGANNQPQHF.

The gene calls are TRBV2 and TRBJ1-2, with a possible D match to TRBD1 (5 bases). Trimming shortened V by 1 base and J by 0 bases, and 6 bases separated the two germline ends. Germline CDR1 and CDR2: SNHLY and FYNNEI. This CDR3 contains 14 residues. CDR3: CASSEEGPNYGYTF. As DNA, the CDR3 is TGTGCCAGCAGTGAAGAGGGACCTAACTATGGCTACACCTTC.

The chain is built from TRBV30 and TRBJ1-1; D is uncertain. The V and J ends lost 2 bases and 1 base respectively, with 11 bases between them. The CDR3 contains 14 residues. The germline gives CDR1 GTSNPN, CDR2 SVGIG (reference sequence). CDR3 nucleotides: TGTGCCTGGAGTCTACGGGCCGAGAACACTGAAGCTTTCTTT. This codes for CAWSLRAENTEAFF.

V gene TRBV5-6 combines with J gene TRBJ2-1, with 10 bases lining up with TRBD2. CDR1 is SGHDT and CDR2 is YYEEEE in the germline V gene. Trimming removed 2 bases from V and 6 bases from J; junction bases left unmatched: 5. The CDR3 contains 15 residues. The CDR3 DNA sequence: TGTGCCAGCAGCTTCCTAGCGGGAGTGGGCAATGAGCAGTTCTTC. It is translated as CASSFLAGVGNEQFF.

This chain joins TRBV11-1 and TRBJ1-2; 9 positions agree with TRBD1. Looked up from germline, CDR1 is SGHAT and CDR2 is FQDESV (reference sequence). The CDR3 runs 15 residues. V was clipped by 1 base and J by 7 bases; unmatched bases: 7. DNA of the CDR3: TGTGCCAGCAGCTTAGACGCACAGGGGGCAGGTGGCTACACCTTC. Amino acid sequence: CASSLDAQGAGGYTF.

The chain links TRBV20-1 to TRBJ2-1; D possibly corresponds to TRBD2 (6 bases). Germline CDR1 DFQATT, CDR2 SNEGSKA (reference sequence). V lost 5 bases and J 13 bases, leaving 12 bases between the germline ends. The CDR3 covers 10 residues. This CDR3 reads CSAGPEGQFF. The CDR3 DNA follows: TGCAGTGCTGGCCCGGAGGGCCAGTTCTTC.

The J gene is TRBJ2-3, the V gene TRBV29-1; tentatively, D is TRBD1 or TRBD2 (5 bases each). This CDR3 spans 12 amino acids. From germline, CDR1 is SQVTM and CDR2 ANQGSEA. V was shortened by 8 bases and J by 0 bases, with 9 bases between the two germline ends. The CDR3, as DNA: TGCAGCTCCGAGGGGAGCACAGATACGCAGTATTTT. It encodes CSSEGSTDTQYF.